Reported below is one T cell receptor beta chain. This entry comes from a study of blood T cell repertoires in COVID-19. On the study more broadly: COVID-19 samples from acute and convalescent phases originated in the United States, Italy and Spain. The analysed material was cDNA or gDNA that came from T cells, B-cell-depleted T cells, or PBMCs.

In the original analysis: Cell counts per sample came from amplifying reference gene primers. Sequencing was performed with immunoSEQ multiplex PCR; in TCRdb, only in-frame clones are kept and a portion is missing. From that table come the V and J calls and clone size; the DNA was used to work out D and trimming. The table has under 50,000 clones, about 82% seen once. This receptor was obtained from a human donor in a cohort sampled during active COVID-19. Source material: peripheral blood.

The CDR3 sequence: CASKLNRDRAYGYTF. The DNA of the CDR3 is TGTGCCAGCAAATTAAATAGAGACAGGGCCTATGGCTACACCTTC. The chain has TRBV11-2 and TRBJ1-2; TRBD1 agrees at 7 bases. Germline lookup yields CDR1 SGHAT and CDR2 FQNNGV. The CDR3 has 15 residues. V was clipped by 7 bases and J by 4 bases; unmatched bases: 12.